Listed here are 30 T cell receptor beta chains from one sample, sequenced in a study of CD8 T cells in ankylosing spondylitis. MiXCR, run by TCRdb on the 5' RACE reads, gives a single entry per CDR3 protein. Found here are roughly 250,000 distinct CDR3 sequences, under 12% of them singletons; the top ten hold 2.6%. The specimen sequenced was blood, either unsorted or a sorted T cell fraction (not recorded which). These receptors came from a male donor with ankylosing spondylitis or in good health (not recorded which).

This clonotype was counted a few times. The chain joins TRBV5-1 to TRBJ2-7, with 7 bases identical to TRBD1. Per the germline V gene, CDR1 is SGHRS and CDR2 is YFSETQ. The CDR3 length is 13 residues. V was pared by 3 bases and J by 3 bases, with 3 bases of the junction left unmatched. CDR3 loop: CASSSDRDYEQYF. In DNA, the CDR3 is TGCGCCAGCAGCTCCGACAGGGACTACGAGCAGTACTTC.

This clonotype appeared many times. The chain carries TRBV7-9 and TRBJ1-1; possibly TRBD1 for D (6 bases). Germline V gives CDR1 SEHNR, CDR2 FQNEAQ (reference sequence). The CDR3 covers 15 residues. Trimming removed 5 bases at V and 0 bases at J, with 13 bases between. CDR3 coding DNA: TGTGCCAGCAGCGCCAGGACAGCTGTGAACACTGAAGCTTTCTTT. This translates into CASSARTAVNTEAFF.

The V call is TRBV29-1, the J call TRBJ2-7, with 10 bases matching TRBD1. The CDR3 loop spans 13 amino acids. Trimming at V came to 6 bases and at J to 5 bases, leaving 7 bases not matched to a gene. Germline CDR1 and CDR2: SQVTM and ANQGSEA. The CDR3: CSVSHGQGDEQYF. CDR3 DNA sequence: TGCAGCGTAAGCCATGGACAGGGGGACGAGCAGTACTTC.

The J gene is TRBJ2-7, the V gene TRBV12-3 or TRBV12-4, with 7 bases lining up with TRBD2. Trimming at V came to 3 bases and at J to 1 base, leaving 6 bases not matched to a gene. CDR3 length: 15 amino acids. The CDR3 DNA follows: TGTGCCAGCAGTTTTGGGGGGGGGGTATCCTACGAGCAGTACTTC. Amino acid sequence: CASSFGGGVSYEQYF.

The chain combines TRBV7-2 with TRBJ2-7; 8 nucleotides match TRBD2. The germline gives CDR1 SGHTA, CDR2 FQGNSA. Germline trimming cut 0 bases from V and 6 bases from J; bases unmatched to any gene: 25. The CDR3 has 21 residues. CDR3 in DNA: TGTGCCAGCAGCTTAGCGCTTTTAGATAGCGGGGCGGCGAAAAACCGTGGCGAGCAGTACTTC. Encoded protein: CASSLALLDSGAAKNRGEQYF.

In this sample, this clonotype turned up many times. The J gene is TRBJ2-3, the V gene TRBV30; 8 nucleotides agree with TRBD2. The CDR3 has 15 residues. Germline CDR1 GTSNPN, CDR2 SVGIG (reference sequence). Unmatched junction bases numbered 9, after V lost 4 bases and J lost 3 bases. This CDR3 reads CAWTEVAGRTDTQYF. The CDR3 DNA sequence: TGTGCCTGGACTGAGGTAGCGGGGAGAACAGATACGCAGTATTTT.

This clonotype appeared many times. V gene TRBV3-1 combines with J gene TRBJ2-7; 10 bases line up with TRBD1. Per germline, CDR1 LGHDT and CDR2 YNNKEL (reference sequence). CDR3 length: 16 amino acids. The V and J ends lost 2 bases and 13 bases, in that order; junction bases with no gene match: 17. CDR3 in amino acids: CASSQMGQGLSMSLYF. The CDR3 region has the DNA TGTGCCAGCAGCCAAATGGGACAGGGGCTATCCATGAGCCTATACTTC.

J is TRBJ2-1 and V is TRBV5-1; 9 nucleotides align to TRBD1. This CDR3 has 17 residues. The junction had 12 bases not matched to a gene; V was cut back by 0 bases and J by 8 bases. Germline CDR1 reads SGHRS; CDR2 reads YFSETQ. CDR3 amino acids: CASSLARLQGAFDEQFF. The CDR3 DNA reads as TGCGCCAGCAGCTTGGCCCGGCTACAGGGGGCTTTTGATGAGCAGTTCTTC.

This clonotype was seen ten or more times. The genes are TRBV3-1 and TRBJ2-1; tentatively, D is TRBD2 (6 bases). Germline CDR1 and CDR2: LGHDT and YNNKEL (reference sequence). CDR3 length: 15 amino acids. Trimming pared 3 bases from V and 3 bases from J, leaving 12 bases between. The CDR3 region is CASSHKRAFYNEQFF. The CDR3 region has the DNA TGTGCCAGCAGCCATAAGCGGGCTTTCTACAATGAGCAGTTCTTC.

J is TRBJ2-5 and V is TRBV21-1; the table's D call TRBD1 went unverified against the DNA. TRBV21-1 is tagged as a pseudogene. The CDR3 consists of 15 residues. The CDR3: CASSSRDRGVRAQYF. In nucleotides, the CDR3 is TGTGCCAGCAGCTCCCGGGACAGGGGCGTTCGAGCCCAGTACTTC.

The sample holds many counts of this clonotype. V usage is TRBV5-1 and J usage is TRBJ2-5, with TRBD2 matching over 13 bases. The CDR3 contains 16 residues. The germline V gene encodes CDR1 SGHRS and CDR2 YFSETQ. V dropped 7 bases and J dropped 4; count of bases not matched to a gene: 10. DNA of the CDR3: TGCGCCAGCGGTCGACTAGCGGGAGGTTGGGTAGAGACCCAGTACTTC. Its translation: CASGRLAGGWVETQYF.

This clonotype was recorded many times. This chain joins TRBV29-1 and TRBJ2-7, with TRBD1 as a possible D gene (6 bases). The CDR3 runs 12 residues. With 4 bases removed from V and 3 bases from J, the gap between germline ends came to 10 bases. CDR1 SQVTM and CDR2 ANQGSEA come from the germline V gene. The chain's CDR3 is CSVAQGSYEQYF. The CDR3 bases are TGCAGCGTTGCTCAGGGGAGCTACGAGCAGTACTTC.

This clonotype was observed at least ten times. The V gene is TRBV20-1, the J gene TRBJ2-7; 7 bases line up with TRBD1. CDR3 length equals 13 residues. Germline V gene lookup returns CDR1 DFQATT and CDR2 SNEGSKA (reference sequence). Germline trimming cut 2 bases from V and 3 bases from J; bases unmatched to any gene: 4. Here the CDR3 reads CSARPGQSYEQYF. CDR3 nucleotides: TGCAGTGCTAGACCGGGACAGAGCTACGAGCAGTACTTC.

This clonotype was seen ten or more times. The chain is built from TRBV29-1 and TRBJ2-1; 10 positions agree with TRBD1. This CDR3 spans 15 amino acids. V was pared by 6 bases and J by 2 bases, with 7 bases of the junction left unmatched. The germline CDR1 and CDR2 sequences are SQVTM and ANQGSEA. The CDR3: CSVPRGTGAYNEQFF. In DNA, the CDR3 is TGCAGCGTCCCTCGGGGGACAGGGGCCTACAATGAGCAGTTCTTC.

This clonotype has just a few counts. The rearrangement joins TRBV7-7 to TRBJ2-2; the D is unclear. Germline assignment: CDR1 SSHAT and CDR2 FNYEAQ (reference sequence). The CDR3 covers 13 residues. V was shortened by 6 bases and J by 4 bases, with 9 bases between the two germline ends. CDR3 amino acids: CASSPSTTGELFF. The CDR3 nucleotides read TGTGCCAGCAGTCCTTCTACCACCGGGGAGCTGTTTTTT.

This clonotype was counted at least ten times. DNA of the CDR3: TGCGCCAGCAGCCAAGCTTCAAGGGAAGAGACCCAGTACTTC. This sequence encodes CASSQASREETQYF. The chain uses TRBV4-1 and TRBJ2-5; D not certain. Trimming removed 1 base at V and 3 bases at J, with 9 bases between. From germline, CDR1 is MGHRA and CDR2 YSYEKL. The CDR3 contains 14 residues.

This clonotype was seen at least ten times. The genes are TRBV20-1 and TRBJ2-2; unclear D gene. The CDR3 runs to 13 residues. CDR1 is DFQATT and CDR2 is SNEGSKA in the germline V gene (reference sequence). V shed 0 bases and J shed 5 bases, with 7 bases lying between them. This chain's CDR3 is CSARDPVTGELFF. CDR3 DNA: TGCAGTGCTAGAGATCCAGTTACCGGGGAGCTGTTTTTT.

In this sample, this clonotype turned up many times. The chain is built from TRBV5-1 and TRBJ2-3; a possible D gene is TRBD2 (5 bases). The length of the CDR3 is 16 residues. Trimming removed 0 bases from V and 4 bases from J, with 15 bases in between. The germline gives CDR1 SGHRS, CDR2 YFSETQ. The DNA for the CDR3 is TGCGCCAGCAGCTTGGGGGAGCGAACCCCAGCAGATACGCAGTATTTT. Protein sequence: CASSLGERTPADTQYF. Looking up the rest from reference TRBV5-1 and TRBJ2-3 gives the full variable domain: KAGVTQTPRYLIKTRGQQVTLSCSPISGHRSVSWYQQTPGQGLQFLFEYFSETQRNKGNFPGRFSGRQFSNSRSEMNVSTLELGDSALYLCASSLGERTPADTQYFGPGTRLTVL.

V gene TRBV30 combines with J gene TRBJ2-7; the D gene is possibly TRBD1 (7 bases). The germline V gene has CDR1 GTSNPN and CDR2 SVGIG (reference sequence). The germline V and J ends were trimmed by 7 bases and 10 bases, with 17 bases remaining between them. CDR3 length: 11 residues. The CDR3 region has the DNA TGTGCCTTACGACAGGGAGGATTACAGTACTTC. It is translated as CALRQGGLQYF.

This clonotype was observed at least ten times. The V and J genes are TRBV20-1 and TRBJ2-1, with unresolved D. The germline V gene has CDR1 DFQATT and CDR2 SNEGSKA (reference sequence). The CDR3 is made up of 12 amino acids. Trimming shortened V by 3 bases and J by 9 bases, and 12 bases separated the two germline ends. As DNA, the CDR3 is TGCAGTGCTAGCGGTCCGAGTGTTGAGCAGTTCTTC. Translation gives CSASGPSVEQFF.

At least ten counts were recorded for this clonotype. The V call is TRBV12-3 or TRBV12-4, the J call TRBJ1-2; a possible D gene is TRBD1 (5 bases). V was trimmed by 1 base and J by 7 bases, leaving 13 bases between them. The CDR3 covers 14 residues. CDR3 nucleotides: TGTGCCAGCAGTTTAGGCGGGGGTGGCGGTGGCTACACCTTC. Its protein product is CASSLGGGGGGYTF.

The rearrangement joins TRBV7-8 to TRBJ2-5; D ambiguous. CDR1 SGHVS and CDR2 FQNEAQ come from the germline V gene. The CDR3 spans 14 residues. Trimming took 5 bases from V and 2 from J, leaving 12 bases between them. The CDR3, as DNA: TGTGCCAGCAGCCTTCAGCTGAGTCAAGAGACCCAGTACTTC. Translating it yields CASSLQLSQETQYF.

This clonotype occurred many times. The CDR3 here is CASSQDSRQWDPEAFF. The CDR3 region has the DNA TGCGCCAGCAGCCAAGATTCGAGACAGTGGGATCCTGAAGCTTTCTTT. The J gene is TRBJ1-1, the V gene TRBV4-1; TRBD1 might be the D (5 bases). The V end was cut by 0 bases, the J end by 6 bases, with 17 bases between. CDR1 and CDR2 from the germline V gene are MGHRA and YSYEKL. The CDR3 consists of 16 residues.

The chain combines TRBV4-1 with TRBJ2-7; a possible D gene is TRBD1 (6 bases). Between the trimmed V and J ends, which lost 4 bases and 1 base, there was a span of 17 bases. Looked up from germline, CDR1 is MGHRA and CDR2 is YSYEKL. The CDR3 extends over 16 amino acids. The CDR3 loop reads CASSPARGRTSYEQYF. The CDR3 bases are TGCGCCAGCAGCCCCGCCAGGGGCCGGACTTCCTACGAGCAGTACTTC.

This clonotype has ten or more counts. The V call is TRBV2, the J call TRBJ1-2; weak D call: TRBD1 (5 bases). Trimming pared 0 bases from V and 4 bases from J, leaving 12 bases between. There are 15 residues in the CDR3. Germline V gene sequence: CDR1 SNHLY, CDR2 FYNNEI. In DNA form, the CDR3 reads TGTGCCAGCAGTGAAGCGACCGGGACTCCCTATGGCTACACCTTC. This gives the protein CASSEATGTPYGYTF.

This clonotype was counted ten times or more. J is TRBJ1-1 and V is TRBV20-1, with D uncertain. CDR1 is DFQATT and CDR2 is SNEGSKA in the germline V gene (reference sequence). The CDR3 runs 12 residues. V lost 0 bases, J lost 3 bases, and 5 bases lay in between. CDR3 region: CSARDQDTEAFF. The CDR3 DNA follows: TGCAGTGCTAGAGATCAGGACACTGAAGCTTTCTTT.

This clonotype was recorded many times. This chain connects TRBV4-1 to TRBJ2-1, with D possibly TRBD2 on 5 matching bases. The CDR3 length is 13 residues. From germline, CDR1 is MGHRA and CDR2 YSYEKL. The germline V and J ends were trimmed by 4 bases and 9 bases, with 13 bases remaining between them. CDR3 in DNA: TGCGCCAGCAGCCGACCGAGCCGGGGTGAGCAGTTCTTC. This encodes CASSRPSRGEQFF.

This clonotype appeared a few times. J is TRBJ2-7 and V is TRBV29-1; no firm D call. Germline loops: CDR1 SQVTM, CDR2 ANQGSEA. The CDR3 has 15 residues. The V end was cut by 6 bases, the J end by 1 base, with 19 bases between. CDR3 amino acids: CSVVTPAVASYEQYF. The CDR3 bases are TGCAGCGTGGTAACCCCGGCTGTGGCTTCCTACGAGCAGTACTTC.

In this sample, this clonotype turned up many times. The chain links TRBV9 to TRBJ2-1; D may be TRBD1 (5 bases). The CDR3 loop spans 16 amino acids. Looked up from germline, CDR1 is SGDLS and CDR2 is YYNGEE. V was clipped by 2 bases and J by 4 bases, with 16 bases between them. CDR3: CASSVPPGSAYNEQFF. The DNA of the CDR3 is TGTGCCAGCAGCGTCCCTCCAGGGTCGGCGTACAATGAGCAGTTCTTC.

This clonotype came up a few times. The CDR3 DNA follows: TGTGCTAGTGGTGGCCGAGGCAATGAGCAGTTCTTC. Translation gives CASGGRGNEQFF. V usage is TRBV12-5 and J usage is TRBJ2-1, with D uncertain. The V gene lost 5 bases and the J gene lost 6 bases, with 8 bases spanning the gap. Germline CDR1 reads LGHNT; CDR2 reads FRNRAP. This CDR3 has 12 amino acids.